These T cell receptor beta chains were read from a single sample in a study of a mutant IDH1 vaccine in newly diagnosed glioma. TCRdb keeps only in-frame clones here, not all; method: immunoSEQ multiplex PCR. Of roughly 71,000 clones listed, 80% to 90% are singletons. Sequenced material: PBMCs, taken from a glioma patient treated with radiotherapy, temozolomide or both. These receptors were taken from a man aged 25-45 years with glioma. CDR3s include the opening cysteine and the closing phenylalanine or tryptophan. The D gene is left open where the match is weak. For some rows the clone size is stated as once, few or many, or as a class when expanded; others skip it.

TRBV18	.	TRBJ2-5	.	CASSPGGRKKETQYF	TGTGCCAGCTCACCAGGGGGGCGGAAGAAAGAGACCCAGTACTTC
TRBV7-9	.	TRBJ1-2	.	CASSLADPYGYTF	TGTGCCAGCAGCTTAGCAGATCCCTATGGCTACACCTTC
TRBV15	.	TRBJ2-1	.	CATSRARERDNEQFF	TGTGCCACCAGCAGAGCCCGGGAACGAGACAATGAGCAGTTCTTC
TRBV20-1	.	TRBJ1-1	.	CSGTENTEAFF	TGCAGTGGTACAGAAAACACTGAAGCTTTCTTT
TRBV10-2	few	TRBJ1-1	.	CASASGENTEAFF	TGCGCCAGCGCTTCAGGAGAGAACACTGAAGCTTTCTTT
TRBV5-4	.	TRBJ2-4	TRBD2	CASSHGQSSGGRNIQYF	TGTGCCAGCAGCCATGGGCAATCCAGCGGGGGTCGAAACATTCAGTACTTC
TRBV11-2	.	TRBJ1-6	TRBD1	CASSTIDRGKGNSPLHF	TGTGCCAGCAGCACTATCGACAGGGGGAAGGGTAATTCACCCCTCCACTTT
TRBV28	.	TRBJ2-7	.	CASSLVGSYEQYF	TGTGCCAGCAGTTTAGTAGGGTCCTACGAGCAGTACTTC
TRBV5-1	.	TRBJ2-5	TRBD1	CASSQTGTGGSGETQYF	TGCGCCAGCAGCCAGACCGGGACAGGGGGCTCGGGGGAGACCCAGTACTTC
TRBV28	.	TRBJ1-1	TRBD1	CASSPRTGTREAFF	TGTGCCAGCAGTCCACGGACAGGGACGAGAGAAGCTTTCTTT
TRBV5-1	.	TRBJ2-7	TRBD1	CASSLETGGTYEQYF	TGCGCCAGCAGCTTGGAGACAGGGGGAACCTACGAGCAGTACTTC
TRBV28	.	TRBJ1-5	.	CASSGRHPSNQPQHF	TGTGCCAGCAGTGGGAGGCACCCGAGCAATCAGCCCCAGCATTTT
TRBV7-9	.	TRBJ2-7	TRBD1	CASSLTTGGFSSYEQYF	TGTGCCAGCAGCTTAACGACAGGGGGATTCTCGTCCTACGAGCAGTACTTC
TRBV9	.	TRBJ2-5	.	CASSVGGIKETQYF	TGTGCCAGCAGCGTAGGCGGGATTAAAGAGACCCAGTACTTC
TRBV11-2	.	TRBJ2-3	.	CASSGGRLYTDTQYF	TGTGCCAGCAGTGGGGGGAGACTCTACACAGATACGCAGTATTTT
TRBV5-6	.	TRBJ1-2	TRBD1	CASSFQGASGYTF	TGTGCCAGCAGTTTTCAGGGGGCGTCTGGCTACACCTTC
TRBV5-1	.	TRBJ2-1	.	CASSLVPADSYNEQFF	TGCGCCAGCAGCTTGGTTCCGGCTGACTCCTACAATGAGCAGTTCTTC
TRBV19	.	TRBJ2-1	TRBD2	CASSSGTSPYNEQFF	TGTGCCAGTAGTTCCGGGACTAGCCCTTACAATGAGCAGTTCTTC
TRBV5-4	.	TRBJ2-3	TRBD1	CASSLGTGSADTQYF	TGTGCCAGCAGCTTGGGGACAGGGTCTGCAGATACGCAGTATTTT
TRBV2	.	TRBJ2-3	.	CASTRVKADTQYF	TGTGCCAGCACCCGAGTCAAGGCAGATACGCAGTATTTT
TRBV10-2	once	TRBJ2-5	.	CASSEGRKETQYF	TGCGCCAGCAGTGAGGGCAGAAAAGAGACCCAGTACTTC
TRBV7-9	.	TRBJ2-7	.	CASKGGPYEQYF	TGTGCCAGCAAGGGCGGACCCTACGAGCAGTACTTC
TRBV7-6	few	TRBJ2-7	.	CASSLLDIYEQYF	TGTGCCAGCAGCTTATTGGATATCTACGAGCAGTACTTC
TRBV27	.	TRBJ2-5	TRBD1	CASSSMTGTSETQYF	TGTGCCAGCAGTTCAATGACAGGGACCTCGGAGACCCAGTACTTC
TRBV6-1	.	TRBJ2-1	.	CASSDHGVGGQKGNEQFF	TGTGCCAGCAGTGATCATGGGGTTGGGGGCCAAAAAGGCAATGAGCAGTTCTTC
TRBV5-8	.	TRBJ1-1	.	CASSLGAGRAFF	TGTGCCAGCAGCTTAGGCGCAGGGAGGGCTTTCTTT
TRBV6-5	.	TRBJ1-2	.	CASRFQGTLGYTF	TGTGCCAGCAGGTTTCAGGGGACTCTTGGCTACACCTTC
TRBV4-2	few	TRBJ1-2	.	CASSHPGHLRDGYTF	TGTGCCAGCAGCCACCCGGGACACTTGAGGGATGGCTACACCTTC
TRBV27	.	TRBJ1-6	.	CASSFLGQNDSPLHF	TGTGCCAGCAGTTTCCTGGGACAAAACGATTCACCCCTCCACTTT
TRBV9	once	TRBJ1-1	TRBD1	CASSDDRVNTEAFF	TGTGCCAGCAGCGACGACAGGGTGAACACTGAAGCTTTCTTT
TRBV6-5	.	TRBJ1-5	.	CASTPARDGGQPQHF	TGTGCCAGCACCCCCGCGAGGGATGGCGGTCAGCCCCAGCATTTT
TRBV6-1	.	TRBJ1-2	.	CAITGTGLTGYGYTF	TGTGCCATCACAGGCACAGGGTTAACGGGCTATGGCTACACCTTC
TRBV9	.	TRBJ1-6	TRBD1	CASRRTGQNNSPLHF	TGTGCCAGCAGGAGAACGGGACAGAATAATTCACCCCTCCACTTT
TRBV11-2	.	TRBJ1-5	TRBD1	CASSRTGGSNQPQHF	TGTGCCAGCAGCAGGACAGGAGGGAGCAATCAGCCCCAGCATTTT
TRBV6-5	.	TRBJ2-5	TRBD2	CASRRIGGQETQYF	TGTGCCAGCAGACGTATCGGGGGGCAAGAGACCCAGTACTTC
TRBV19	.	TRBJ2-2	.	CASSIDRSGELFF	TGTGCCAGTAGTATAGATCGGTCCGGGGAGCTGTTTTTT
TRBV11-2	.	TRBJ2-5	.	CASSLGLPGTQYF	TGTGCCAGCAGCTTAGGCCTGCCTGGGACCCAGTACTTC
TRBV29-1	.	TRBJ1-1	.	CSVGGRSKEAFF	TGCAGCGTTGGAGGTCGGAGTAAAGAAGCTTTCTTT
TRBV7-6	.	TRBJ1-4	.	CASSSGGWVEKLFF	TGTGCCAGCAGCTCCGGAGGTTGGGTTGAAAAACTGTTTTTT
TRBV6-1	.	TRBJ1-6	.	CASSMTRYNSPLHF	TGTGCCAGCAGTATGACGCGGTATAATTCACCCCTCCACTTT
TRBV10-2	.	TRBJ1-2	TRBD1	CASSMGQGSGYTF	TGCGCCAGCAGTATGGGACAGGGGTCCGGCTACACCTTC
TRBV27	.	TRBJ1-5	.	CASSLSGESNQPQHF	TGTGCCAGCAGTTTATCAGGGGAGAGCAATCAGCCCCAGCATTTT
TRBV19	once	TRBJ1-2	.	CATNRGQGRSDDQGYTF	TGTGCCACCAACCGTGGGCAGGGGAGATCGGACGATCAAGGCTACACCTTC